Below, one T cell receptor (beta chain) is given with its context. The CDR3 has 13 residues. Trimming stripped 1 base from V and 5 bases from J, with 8 bases between. CDR1 and CDR2 (germline): LGHDT, YNNKEL (reference sequence). The method was immunoSEQ multiplex PCR; TCRdb's version includes in-frame clones alone and lacks a portion of them. There are more than 90,000 clones in the sample; about 70% occur only once, and around 23% lies in the top ten. The data derive from a study of blood T cell repertoires in COVID-19. The sequenced material came from peripheral blood. This receptor was obtained from a woman aged 55-69 years in a cohort sampled during active or convalescent COVID-19. V usage is TRBV3-1 (or the pseudogene TRBV3-2) and J usage is TRBJ1-2; no reliable D call. DNA for the CDR3: TGTGCCAGCAGCCAAGTTGCGCGGTATGGCTACACCTTC. It specifies CASSQVARYGYTF.